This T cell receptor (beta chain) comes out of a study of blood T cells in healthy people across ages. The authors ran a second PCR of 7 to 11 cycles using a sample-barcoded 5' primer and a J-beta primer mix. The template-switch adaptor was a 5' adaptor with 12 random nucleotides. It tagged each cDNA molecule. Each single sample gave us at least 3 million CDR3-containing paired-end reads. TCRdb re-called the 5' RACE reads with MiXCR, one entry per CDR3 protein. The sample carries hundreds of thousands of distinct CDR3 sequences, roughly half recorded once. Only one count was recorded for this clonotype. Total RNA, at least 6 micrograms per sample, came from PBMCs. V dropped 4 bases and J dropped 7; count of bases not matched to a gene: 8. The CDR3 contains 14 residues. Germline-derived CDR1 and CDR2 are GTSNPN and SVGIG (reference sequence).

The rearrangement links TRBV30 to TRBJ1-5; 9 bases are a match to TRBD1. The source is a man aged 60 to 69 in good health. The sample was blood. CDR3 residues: CAWTIQGAWQPQHF. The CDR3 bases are TGTGCCTGGACTATACAGGGGGCCTGGCAGCCCCAGCATTTT.